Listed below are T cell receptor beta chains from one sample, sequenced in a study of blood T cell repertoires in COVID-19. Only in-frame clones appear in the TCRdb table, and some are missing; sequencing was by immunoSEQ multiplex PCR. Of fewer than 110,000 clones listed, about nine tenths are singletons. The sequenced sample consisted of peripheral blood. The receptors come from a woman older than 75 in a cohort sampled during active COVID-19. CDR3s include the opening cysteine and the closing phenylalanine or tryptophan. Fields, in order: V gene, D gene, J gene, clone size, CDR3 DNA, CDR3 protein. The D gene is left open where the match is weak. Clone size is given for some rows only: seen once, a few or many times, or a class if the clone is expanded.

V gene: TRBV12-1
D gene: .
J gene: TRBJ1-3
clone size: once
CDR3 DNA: TGTGCCAGATCGAGCCAACCGGGACAGGGAGATGGAAACACCATATATTTT
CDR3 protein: CARSSQPGQGDGNTIYF

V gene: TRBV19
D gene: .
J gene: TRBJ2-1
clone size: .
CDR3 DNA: TGTGCCAGTAGTATTCCGGGACTTAGGCCGTTCTTC
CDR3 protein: CASSIPGLRPFF

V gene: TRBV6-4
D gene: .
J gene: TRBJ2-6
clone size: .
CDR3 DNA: TGTGCCACCCGAGGGGGGGGGAACTCTGGGGCCAACGTCCTGACTTTC
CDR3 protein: CATRGGGNSGANVLTF

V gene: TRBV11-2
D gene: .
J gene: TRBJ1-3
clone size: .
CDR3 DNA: TGTGCCAGCAGTTCCACTACAGGGAATGGAAACACCATATATTTT
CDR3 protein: CASSSTTGNGNTIYF

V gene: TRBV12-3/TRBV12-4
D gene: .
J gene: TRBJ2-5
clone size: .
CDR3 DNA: TGTGCCAGCACCTTAGGTCAGGCGGAGACCCAGTACTTC
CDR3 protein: CASTLGQAETQYF

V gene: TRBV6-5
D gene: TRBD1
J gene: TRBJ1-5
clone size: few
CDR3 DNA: TGTGCCAGCAGATGGGACAGGAATAGCAATCAGCCCCAGCATTTT
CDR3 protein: CASRWDRNSNQPQHF

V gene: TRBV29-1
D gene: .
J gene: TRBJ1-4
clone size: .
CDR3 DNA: TGCAGCGTTAGGGGCGGGGATAATGAAAAACTGTTTTTT
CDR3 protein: CSVRGGDNEKLFF

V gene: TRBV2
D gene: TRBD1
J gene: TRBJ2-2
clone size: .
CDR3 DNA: TGTGCCAGCAGAAGGACAGGGGCCCCCGGGGAGCTGTTTTTT
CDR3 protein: CASRRTGAPGELFF

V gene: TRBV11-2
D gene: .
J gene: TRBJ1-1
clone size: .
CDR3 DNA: TGTGCCAGCAGCTTAAACACAGGGAGGGACACTGAAGCTTTCTTT
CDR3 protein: CASSLNTGRDTEAFF

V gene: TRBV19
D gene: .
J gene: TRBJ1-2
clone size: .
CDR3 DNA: TGTGCCAGTAGAGACATGGCGCGTGGCTACACCTTC
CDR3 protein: CASRDMARGYTF

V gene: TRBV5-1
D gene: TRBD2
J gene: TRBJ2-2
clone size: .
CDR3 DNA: TGCGCCAGCAGCTTCGGGACTAGGGACACCGGGGAGCTGTTTTTT
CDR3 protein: CASSFGTRDTGELFF

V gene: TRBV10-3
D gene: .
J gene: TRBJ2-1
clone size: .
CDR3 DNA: TGTGCCATCAGTCCTGCTCCGGCAGGGCAGTTGCTCTTC
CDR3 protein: CAISPAPAGQLLF

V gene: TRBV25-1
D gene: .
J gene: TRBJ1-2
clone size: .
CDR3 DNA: TGTGCCAGCAGTGCCCCAGGGAACTATGGCTACACCTTC
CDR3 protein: CASSAPGNYGYTF

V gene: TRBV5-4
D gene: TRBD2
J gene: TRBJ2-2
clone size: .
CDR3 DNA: TGTGCCAGCAGCTTGGGGTACGGGGGGAAGGAGACCGGGGAGCTGTTTTTT
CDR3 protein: CASSLGYGGKETGELFF

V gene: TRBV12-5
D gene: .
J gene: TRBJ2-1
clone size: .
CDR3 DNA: TGTGCTAGTCTCCGCTCCTACAATGAGCAGTTCTTC
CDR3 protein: CASLRSYNEQFF

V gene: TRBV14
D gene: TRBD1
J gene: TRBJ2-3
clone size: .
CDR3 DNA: TGTGCCAGCAGCCAACGGGGGACAGGGGGCTTCAGCACAGATACGCAGTATTTT
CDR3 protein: CASSQRGTGGFSTDTQYF

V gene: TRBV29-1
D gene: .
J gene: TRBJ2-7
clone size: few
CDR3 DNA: TGCAGCGTTGAAACGAGCTTCCACGAGCAGTACTTC
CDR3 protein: CSVETSFHEQYF

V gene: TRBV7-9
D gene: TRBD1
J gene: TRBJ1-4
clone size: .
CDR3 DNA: TGTGCCAGCAGCCGACTACAGGGGGAGCCACTAGGAGGAAAACTGTTTTTT
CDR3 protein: CASSRLQGEPLGGKLFF

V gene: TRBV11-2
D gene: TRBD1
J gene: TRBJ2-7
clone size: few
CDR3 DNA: TGTGCCAGCAGCTCGCCGGGACAGGGTCTCTCCTACGAGCAGTACTTC
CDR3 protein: CASSSPGQGLSYEQYF

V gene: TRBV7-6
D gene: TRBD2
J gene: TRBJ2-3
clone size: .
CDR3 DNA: TGTGCCAGCAGCTTAGGGACTAGCGGGAGAACAGATACGCAGTATTTT
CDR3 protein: CASSLGTSGRTDTQYF

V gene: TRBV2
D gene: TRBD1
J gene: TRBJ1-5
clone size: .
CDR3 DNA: TGTGCCAGCCGGACAGGGAGCAATCAGCCCCAGCATTTT
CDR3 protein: CASRTGSNQPQHF

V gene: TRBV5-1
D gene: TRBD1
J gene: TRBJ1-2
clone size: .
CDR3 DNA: TGCGCCAGCAGCAGCACAGGGGGGCCTAACTATGGCTACACCTTC
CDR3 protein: CASSSTGGPNYGYTF

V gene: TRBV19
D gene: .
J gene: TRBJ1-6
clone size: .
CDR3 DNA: TGTGCCAGTAGTGGCCGGGGTGAGAATTCACCCCTCCACTTT
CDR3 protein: CASSGRGENSPLHF

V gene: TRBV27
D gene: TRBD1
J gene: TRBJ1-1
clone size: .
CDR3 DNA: TGTGCCAGCAGGTCCGACAGGGTGAACACTGAAGCTTTCTTT
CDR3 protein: CASRSDRVNTEAFF

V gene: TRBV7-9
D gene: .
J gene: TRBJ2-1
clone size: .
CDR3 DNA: TGTGCCAGCAGCTCTCCCGGCGGATACAATGAGCAGTTCTTC
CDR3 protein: CASSSPGGYNEQFF

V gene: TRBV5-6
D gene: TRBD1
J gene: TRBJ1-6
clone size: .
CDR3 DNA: TGTGCCAGCAGCTTTGGAGGACAGGCGACTTCTTCACCCCTCCACTTT
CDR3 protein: CASSFGGQATSSPLHF

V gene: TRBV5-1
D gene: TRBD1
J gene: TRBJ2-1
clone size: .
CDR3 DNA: TGCGCCAGCAGCGCGGGGACAGGGGGGTACAATGAGCAGTTCTTC
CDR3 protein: CASSAGTGGYNEQFF

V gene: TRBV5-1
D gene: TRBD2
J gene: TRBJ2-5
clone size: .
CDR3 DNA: TGCGCCAGCAGCACCGGGACTAGCGGGATTGAGACCCAGTACTTC
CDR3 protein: CASSTGTSGIETQYF

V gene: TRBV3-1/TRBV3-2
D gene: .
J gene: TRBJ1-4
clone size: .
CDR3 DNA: TGTGCCAGCTCGACGTCGCGGCTAACTAATGAAAAACTGTTTTTT
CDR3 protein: CASSTSRLTNEKLFF

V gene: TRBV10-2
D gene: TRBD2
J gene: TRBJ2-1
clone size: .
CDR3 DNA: TGCGCCAGCAGGGCTAGCGGGGGGGCATACAATGAGCAGTTCTTC
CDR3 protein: CASRASGGAYNEQFF

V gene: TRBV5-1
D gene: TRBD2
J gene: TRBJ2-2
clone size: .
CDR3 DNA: TGCGCCAGCAGCTTGGGACTAGCGGGGGGGCCGACCGGGGAGCTGTTTTTT
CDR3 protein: CASSLGLAGGPTGELFF

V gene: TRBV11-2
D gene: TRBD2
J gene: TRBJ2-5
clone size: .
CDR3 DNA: TGTGCCAGCAGCTCGGGACTAGCGGGTGTAGAGACCCAGTACTTC
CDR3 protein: CASSSGLAGVETQYF

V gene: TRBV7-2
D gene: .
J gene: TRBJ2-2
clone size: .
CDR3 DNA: TGTGCCAGCAGCTTAAAATCGAGGTGGGAGCTGTTTTTT
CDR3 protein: CASSLKSRWELFF

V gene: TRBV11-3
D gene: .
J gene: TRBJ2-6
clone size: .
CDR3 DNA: TGTGCCAGCAGCCCTGGGGAGCGGGCTGGGGCCAACGTCCTGACTTTC
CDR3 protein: CASSPGERAGANVLTF

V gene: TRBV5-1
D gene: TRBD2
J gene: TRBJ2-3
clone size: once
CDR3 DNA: TGCGCCAGCAGCCCGGGGCGCGGGGGGGGAGGCACAGATACGCAGTATTTT
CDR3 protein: CASSPGRGGGGTDTQYF

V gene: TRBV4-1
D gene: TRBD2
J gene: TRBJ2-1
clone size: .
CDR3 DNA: TGCGCCAGTCCGCGTATCGGGAGGGGTCCATACAATGAGCAGTTCTTC
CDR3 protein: CASPRIGRGPYNEQFF

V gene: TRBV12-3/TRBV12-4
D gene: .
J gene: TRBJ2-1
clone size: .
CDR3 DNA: TGTGCCAGCAGTTTGGTTGGAGGCCGGTTCTTC
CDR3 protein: CASSLVGGRFF

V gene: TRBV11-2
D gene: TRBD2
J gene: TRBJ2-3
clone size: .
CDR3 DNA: TGTGCCAGCAGCCTCCCCGCCGGGACTAGCGGGGGGGCCCAGGGTACGCAGTATTTT
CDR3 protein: CASSLPAGTSGGAQGTQYF

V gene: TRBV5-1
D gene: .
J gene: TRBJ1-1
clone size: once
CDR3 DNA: TGCGCCAGCAGCTTGGACAGGTTGAACACTGAAGCTTTCTTT
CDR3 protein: CASSLDRLNTEAFF

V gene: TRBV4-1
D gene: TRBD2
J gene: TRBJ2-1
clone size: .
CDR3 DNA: TGCGCCAGCAGCCAAGATGCTAGCGGGGGACGGGAGCAGTTCTTC
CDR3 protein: CASSQDASGGREQFF

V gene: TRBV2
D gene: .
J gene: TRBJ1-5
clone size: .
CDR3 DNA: TGTGCCACCGGTAGAGGGGAGGTACAGCCCCAGCATTTT
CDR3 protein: CATGRGEVQPQHF

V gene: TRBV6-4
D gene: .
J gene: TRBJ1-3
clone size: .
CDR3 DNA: TGTGCCAGAGGAGGGGGGGCTGGAAACACCATATATTTT
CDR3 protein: CARGGGAGNTIYF

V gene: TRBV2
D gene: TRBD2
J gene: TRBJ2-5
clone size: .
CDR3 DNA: TGTGCCAGCAGTGAGCGGGGGGGGGCCCGGCAGACCCAGTACTTC
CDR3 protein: CASSERGGARQTQYF

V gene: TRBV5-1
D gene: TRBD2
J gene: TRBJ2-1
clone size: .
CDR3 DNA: TGCGCCAGCAGCATGGATGCTAGCGGTTACAATGAGCAGTTCTTC
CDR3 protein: CASSMDASGYNEQFF

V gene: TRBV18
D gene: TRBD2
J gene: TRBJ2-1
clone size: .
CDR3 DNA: TGTGCCAGCTCACCTGGACTAGCGGGGGGAAAGGACAATGAGCAGTTCTTC
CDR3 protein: CASSPGLAGGKDNEQFF

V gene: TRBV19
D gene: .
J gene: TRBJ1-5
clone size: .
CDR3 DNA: TGTGCCAGTAGTACCGAGGGAGGAAGTCAGCCCCAGCATTTT
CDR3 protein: CASSTEGGSQPQHF

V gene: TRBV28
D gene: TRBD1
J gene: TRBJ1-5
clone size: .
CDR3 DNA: TGTGCCAGCAGTTTGGGGACAGGATCTGGTCAGCCCCAGCATTTT
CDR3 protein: CASSLGTGSGQPQHF

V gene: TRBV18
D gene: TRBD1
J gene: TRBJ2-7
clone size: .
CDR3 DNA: TGTGCCAGCTCACCACAGCAGGGGGCTCAGGACGAGCAGTACTTC
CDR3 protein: CASSPQQGAQDEQYF

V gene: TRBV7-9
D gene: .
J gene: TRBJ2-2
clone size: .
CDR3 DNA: TGTGCCAGCAGCTTACTAGCAGACACCGGGGAGCTGTTTTTT
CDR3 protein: CASSLLADTGELFF

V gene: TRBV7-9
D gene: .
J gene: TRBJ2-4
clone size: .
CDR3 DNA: TGTGCCAGCAGCCGCATCGGGGCGGGGCTAGCCAAAAACATTCAGTACTTC
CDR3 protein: CASSRIGAGLAKNIQYF

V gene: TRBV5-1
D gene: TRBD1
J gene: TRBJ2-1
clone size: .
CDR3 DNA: TGCGCCAGCAGCCCGGGACAGGGTACATATGAGCAGTTCTTC
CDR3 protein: CASSPGQGTYEQFF

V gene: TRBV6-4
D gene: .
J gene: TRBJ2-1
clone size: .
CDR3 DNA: TGTGCCAGCAGTGACGAGGGTTTCGGGGGGCAGTTCTTC
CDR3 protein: CASSDEGFGGQFF

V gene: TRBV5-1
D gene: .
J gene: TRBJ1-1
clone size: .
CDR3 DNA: TGCGCCAGCAGCTTGGGTGGTACAGGGACGAACACTGAAGCTTTCTTT
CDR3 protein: CASSLGGTGTNTEAFF

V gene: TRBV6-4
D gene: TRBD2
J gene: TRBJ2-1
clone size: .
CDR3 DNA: TGTGCCAGCAGCCAAGCGGGAGGCTATGAGCAGTTCTTC
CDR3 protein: CASSQAGGYEQFF

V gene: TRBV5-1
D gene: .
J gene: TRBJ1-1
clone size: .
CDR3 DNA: TGCGCCAGCAGCTTTAGTTCTACGCACAGGGCCTCGGGGGGGACTGAAGCTTTCTTT
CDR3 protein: CASSFSSTHRASGGTEAFF

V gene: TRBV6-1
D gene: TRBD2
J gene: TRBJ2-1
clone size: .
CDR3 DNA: TGTGCCAGCAGTGAAGACTCTAGCGGGCGCTACAATGAGCAGTTCTTC
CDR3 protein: CASSEDSSGRYNEQFF